This T cell receptor (beta chain) originates from a study of spatial heterogeneity in lung cancer (dated by TCRdb to about 2019). About the full investigation: More beta-chain than alpha-chain transcripts were consistently detected, likely reflecting higher beta-chain transcript abundance. In the raw uncorrected reads, each unique combination of TCR and UMI appeared more than ten times on average. TCR alpha and beta repertoires were quantitatively compared across multiple tumor regions, matched nontumor lung and blood in non-small cell lung cancer. Nonsynonymous mutation counts, determined by whole-exome sequencing of tumor tissue, were related to TCR repertoire features. Both alpha and beta chains were TCR-sequenced in around 220 tumor regions, 64 matched nontumor lung samples and over 55 PBMC samples obtained at surgery.

Turning to this clonotype: The antigen this receptor binds is unknown. Per-base quality was not reported, and no clone a single base away is much larger than it.

The method behind the library was 5' RACE. Sequenced using a NextSeq 500. The TCR library protocol attached a unique molecular identifier to each TCR cDNA molecule to allow correction of PCR and sequencing errors. Concerning the study's data processing: TCR identification, UMI-based error correction and CDR3 extraction were performed with Decombinator tools. Expanded TCRs were defined as those above a frequency of 2 per 1,000, corresponding to the top 1% of the tumor frequency distribution. Rényi diversity was computed with the R vegan package after subsampling each repertoire 100 times to 5,000 TCRs. CDR3 similarity networks were built from amino acid triplet string-kernel similarity, connecting CDR3s with pairwise similarity above 0.82. TCRdb took the public reads, trimmed them with fastp at Q25, ran MiXCR for clone calling and kept in-frame beta chains. Rows are unified per CDR3 protein, each entry keeping the most common DNA and genes. The V and J calls and clone size are TCRdb's, not the authors'. Across this sample there are 4,000 to 4,500 distinct CDR3 sequences, with about a sixth seen only once. The ten largest clones take up about three fifths of the sample.

Overall study results and their limits: Additional single-cell paired TCR alpha and beta sequencing was considered necessary to confirm, at a functional level, the hypothesis that regional TCRs recognize regional mutations. Ubiquitous expanded tumor TCRs were detected in blood more often at tumor resection than at routine follow-up.

V trim: 11 bases; J trim: 4 bases; unmatched bases: 7. CDR3 length: 14 amino acids, cysteine to phenylalanine. Just the 42-base CDR3 DNA is kept, in frame starting at base 1. The label giving this sample's time point can be read as: sample taken at primary tumor resection. TCR sequencing used whole RNA extracted from tumor and nontumor lung tissue, or from cryopreserved PBMC samples, without cell sorting. Samples were obtained from approximately 76 patients with early-stage, untreated non-small cell lung cancer from the lung TRACERx cohort. Only patients with enough RNA available from two or more tumor regions were chosen for TCR sequencing.

The sequencing used PBMCs, collected at surgery. The chain couples TRBV12-3 or TRBV12-4 to TRBJ2-1; TRBD2 aligns with 11 central bases. The receptor was derived from a male donor with early-stage non-small cell lung cancer. The sequenced DNA: TGTGCCGCGTCCCTAGCGGGGGGATACAATGAGCAGTTCTTC. Its protein reads: CAASLAGGYNEQFF.